One T cell receptor beta chain is described in this entry. The antigen is unknown. These data come from a study of CD8 T cells in ankylosing spondylitis. Study-wide points: A TCR beta motif of 8 or 9 highly homologous variants appeared characteristic of ankylosing spondylitis blood. The study looked at matched synovial fluid samples from ankylosing spondylitis patients. Disease-linked clones were reported to be significantly enriched there. Reactive arthritis synovial fluid and blood previously showed some of these motif variants.

5'-RACE, quantitative and with molecular barcodes, yielded the TCR beta libraries. TCRdb re-analysed the 5' RACE reads in MiXCR, keeping a single row per CDR3 protein. Of 100,000 to 150,000 distinct CDR3 sequences in the sample, 9.3% were seen once. The CDR3 spans 13 residues. V shed 11 bases and J shed 1 base, with 14 bases lying between them. The chain combines TRBV12-3 or TRBV12-4 with TRBJ2-5; a possible D gene is TRBD2 (6 bases). Material: blood, either unsorted or a sorted T cell fraction (not recorded which). The sequence came from a male donor with ankylosing spondylitis or in good health (not recorded which). The CDR3 DNA follows: TGTGCCGTGCGGGGTAATGGCCAAGAGACCCAGTACTTC. It encodes CAVRGNGQETQYF.